What follows are 22 T cell receptor beta chains derived from one specimen sequenced in a study of blood T cell repertoires in COVID-19. Some clones are missing from TCRdb's copy, which holds only in-frame ones; the method was immunoSEQ multiplex PCR. The sample carries about 150,000 clones, around 87% recorded once. The sample taken for sequencing was PBMCs or T cells enriched from blood (not recorded which). Source of these receptors: a woman in her 40s who had been exposed to COVID-19.

In its sample, this clone was seen once. J is TRBJ2-7 and V is TRBV6-5, with D tentatively TRBD1 (6 bases). Trimming removed 0 bases at V and 2 bases at J, with 11 bases between. CDR3 length: 15 amino acids. Germline loops: CDR1 MNHEY, CDR2 SVGAGI. The CDR3 DNA is TGTGCCAGCAGTTACTCGGGGGCGGAGGCCTACGAGCAGTACTTC. This codes for CASSYSGAEAYEQYF.

The J gene is TRBJ2-2, the V gene TRBV5-4, with D unresolved. Germline CDR1 and CDR2: SGHNT and YYREEE (reference sequence). The CDR3 extends over 15 amino acids. V was cut by 0 bases and J by 1 base, with 7 bases left in between. The CDR3 coding sequence is TGTGCCAGCAGCTTGGGGCAGAAGAACACCGGGGAGCTGTTTTTT. The encoded protein is CASSLGQKNTGELFF.

This clone has a single count. V gene TRBV10-1 combines with J gene TRBJ1-2; possibly TRBD1 for D (6 bases). CDR1 and CDR2 (germline): WNHNN, SYGVQD (reference sequence). V was clipped by 4 bases and J by 4 bases, with 10 bases between them. The CDR3 totals 13 residues. This chain's CDR3 is CASSAQQGYGYTF. The DNA for the CDR3 is TGCGCCAGCAGTGCCCAACAGGGCTATGGCTACACCTTC.

The chain combines TRBV5-6 with TRBJ1-5; tentatively, D is TRBD1 (6 bases). The CDR3 has 15 amino acids. The V gene's germline CDR1 is SGHDT and CDR2 YYEEEE. Trimming cost V 4 bases and J 7 bases, with 18 bases left between them. The CDR3 is CASSLGGGANQPQHF. CDR3 nucleotide sequence: TGTGCCAGCAGCCTGGGTGGGGGGGCAAACCAGCCCCAGCATTTT.

The chain recombines TRBV5-6 with TRBJ1-3; TRBD1 aligns across 8 bases. This CDR3 region has 14 residues. The V gene end was trimmed by 5 bases and the J gene end by 0 bases; junction bases not matched to a gene: 1. The germline CDR1 and CDR2 sequences are SGHDT and YYEEEE. This CDR3 reads CASRGQGSGNTIYF. The CDR3 nucleotides are TGTGCCAGCAGAGGACAGGGCTCTGGAAACACCATATATTTT. The full variable domain, rest sourced from reference TRBV5-6 and TRBJ1-3, is DAGVTQSPTHLIKTRGQQVTLRCSPKSGHDTVSWYQQALGQGPQFIFQYYEEEERQRGNFPDRFSGHQFPNYSSELNVNALLLGDSALYLCASRGQGSGNTIYFGEGSWLTVV.

The chain has TRBV7-9 and TRBJ1-4; a possible D gene is TRBD1 (5 bases). The CDR3 length is 14 residues. Germline V gene lookup returns CDR1 SEHNR and CDR2 FQNEAQ (reference sequence). V dropped 2 bases and J dropped 5 bases, with 9 bases sitting between them. This CDR3 reads CASSLSAGNEKLFF. The CDR3 DNA sequence: TGTGCCAGCAGCTTATCGGCAGGGAATGAAAAACTGTTTTTT.

This rearrangement joins TRBV24-1 to TRBJ1-1; D remains ambiguous. The CDR3 is 14 residues long. Germline V lookup: CDR1 KGHDR, CDR2 SFDVKD. V lost 6 bases and J 5 bases, leaving 15 bases between the germline ends. The CDR3 DNA reads TGTGCCACCAGTAAACGCTATAAGAGGACTGAAGCTTTCTTT. This codes for CATSKRYKRTEAFF.

The V gene is TRBV4-1, the J gene TRBJ1-6, with no clear D. With 1 base removed from V and 8 bases from J, the gap between germline ends came to 6 bases. The CDR3 contains 13 residues. Germline CDR1 and CDR2: MGHRA and YSYEKL. The CDR3 sequence is CASSQVPDSPLHF. DNA of the CDR3: TGCGCCAGCAGCCAAGTCCCTGATTCACCCCTCCACTTT.

The rearrangement joins TRBV7-2 to TRBJ1-1; no clear D gene. Trimming stripped 4 bases from V and 4 bases from J, with 13 bases between. The germline CDR1 and CDR2 sequences are SGHTA and FQGNSA. This CDR3 is 14 amino acids long. In DNA form, the CDR3 reads TGTGCCAGCAGCTCCACCGGCGGCACCACTGAAGCTTTCTTT. It is translated as CASSSTGGTTEAFF.

The V gene is TRBV9, the J gene TRBJ2-1, with 16 bases that match TRBD2. This CDR3 contains 20 residues. Trimming cost V 0 bases and J 0 bases; bases outside gene matches: 6. From germline, CDR1 is SGDLS and CDR2 YYNGEE. DNA for the CDR3: TGTGCCAGCAGCGTAGGGCCCGGGACTAGCGGGGGGGGCTCCTACAATGAGCAGTTCTTC. This codes for CASSVGPGTSGGGSYNEQFF.

A remark on this clone: This sample includes further DNA sequences coding for the same CDR3. The rearrangement links TRBV5-1 to TRBJ1-1; D call uncertain. V was cut by 0 bases and J by 5 bases, with 8 bases left in between. The CDR3 length is 13 residues. The germline V gene encodes CDR1 SGHRS and CDR2 YFSETQ. CDR3 protein: CASSLEGGTEAFF. CDR3 nucleotides: TGCGCCAGCAGCTTGGAAGGAGGGACTGAAGCTTTCTTT.

J is TRBJ1-1 and V is TRBV2, with 10 positions matching TRBD1. V gave up 6 bases and J gave up 4 bases; unmatched junction bases: 5. Germline CDR1 is SNHLY and CDR2 is FYNNEI. The CDR3 has 14 residues. CDR3 sequence reads: CASRARDRGTEAFF. The DNA for the CDR3 is TGTGCCAGCAGGGCCCGGGACAGGGGCACTGAAGCTTTCTTT.

The chain is built from TRBV5-8 and TRBJ2-7; 7 bases are shared with TRBD1. The CDR3 runs to 14 residues. Germline-derived CDR1 and CDR2 are SGHTS and YDEGEE. The junction had 4 bases not matched to a gene; V was cut back by 2 bases and J by 2 bases. The CDR3, as DNA: TGTGCCAGCAGCTTCGGGACAGATACCTACGAGCAGTACTTC. Amino acids: CASSFGTDTYEQYF.

This chain uses TRBV2 with TRBJ1-5; unclear D gene. CDR3 length: 15 residues. Germline-derived CDR1 and CDR2 are SNHLY and FYNNEI. Deletions cut 4 bases from V and 2 bases from J, with 12 bases between. CDR3 residues: CASSGALRGNQPQHF. CDR3 nucleotides: TGTGCCAGCAGTGGGGCCCTGAGGGGCAATCAGCCCCAGCATTTT.

J is TRBJ1-1 and V is TRBV9, with 8 bases identical to TRBD1. The CDR3 spans 15 residues. Germline V gives CDR1 SGDLS, CDR2 YYNGEE. The V and J ends lost 0 bases and 5 bases, in that order; junction bases with no gene match: 6. CDR3 coding DNA: TGTGCCAGCAGCGTAGGAGGACAGGGTATTACTGAAGCTTTCTTT. Translating gives CASSVGGQGITEAFF. Variable domain in full (rest from reference TRBV9 and TRBJ1-1): DSGVTQTPKHLITATGQRVTLRCSPRSGDLSVYWYQQSLDQGLQFLIQYYNGEERAKGNILERFSAQQFPDLHSELNLSSLELGDSALYFCASSVGGQGITEAFFGQGTRLTVV.

The chain links TRBV5-1 to TRBJ1-4, with 8 bases identical to TRBD1. V was clipped by 3 bases and J by 8 bases; unmatched bases: 6. The germline V gene encodes CDR1 SGHRS and CDR2 YFSETQ. The CDR3 has 14 residues. CDR3 residues: CASSWDRSNEKLFF. DNA of the CDR3: TGCGCCAGCAGCTGGGACAGGAGTAACGAAAAACTGTTTTTT.

The chain's CDR3 is CASSFQGRTDTQYF. The CDR3 nucleotides read TGCGCCAGCAGTTTCCAGGGGCGCACAGATACGCAGTATTTT. The J gene is TRBJ2-3, the V gene TRBV5-1, with D possibly TRBD1 on 6 matching bases. This CDR3 is built from 14 residues. V dropped 5 bases and J dropped 1 base, with 11 bases sitting between them. CDR1 and CDR2 (germline): SGHRS, YFSETQ. Complete variable domain (other parts from reference TRBV5-1 and TRBJ2-3): KAGVTQTPRYLIKTRGQQVTLSCSPISGHRSVSWYQQTPGQGLQFLFEYFSETQRNKGNFPGRFSGRQFSNSRSEMNVSTLELGDSALYLCASSFQGRTDTQYFGPGTRLTVL.

The CDR3 sequence: CASKASPNQPQHF. CDR3 DNA: TGTGCCAGTAAAGCTTCACCTAATCAGCCCCAGCATTTT. This chain links TRBV19 with TRBJ1-5; D is unresolved. The CDR3 loop spans 13 amino acids. V was cut by 7 bases and J by 4 bases, with 11 bases left in between. From germline, CDR1 is LNHDA and CDR2 SQIVND (reference sequence). Supplemented by reference TRBV19 and TRBJ1-5, the full variable domain reads DGGITQSPKYLFRKEGQNVTLSCEQNLNHDAMYWYRQDPGQGLRLIYYSQIVNDFQKGDIAEGYSVSREKKESFPLTVTSAQKNPTAFYLCASKASPNQPQHFGDGTRLSIL.

The table lists this clone with a few counts. This chain links TRBV11-3 with TRBJ1-2; TRBD1 matches 7 bases. Germline V gene lookup returns CDR1 SGHNT and CDR2 YENEEA. The CDR3 totals 14 residues. V lost 8 bases, J lost 8 bases, and 14 bases stayed unmatched. The CDR3 loop is CASRKTGPNGGYTF. The CDR3 DNA is TGTGCCAGCCGAAAGACAGGGCCTAATGGGGGCTACACCTTC.

This rearrangement joins TRBV10-1 to TRBJ1-4; a weak D match, TRBD1 (6 bases). The CDR3 contains 16 residues. V dropped 3 bases and J dropped 0 bases, with 11 bases sitting between them. CDR1 and CDR2 from the germline V gene are WNHNN and SYGVQD (reference sequence). CDR3 nucleotide sequence: TGCGCCAGCAGTGACGGGACAATTACAACTAATGAAAAACTGTTTTTT. Residues: CASSDGTITTNEKLFF.

CDR3 loop: CASSERGHLGTNTGELFF. The CDR3 region has the DNA TGTGCCAGCAGTGAACGGGGACACCTCGGCACTAACACCGGGGAGCTGTTTTTT. The V and J genes are TRBV6-1 and TRBJ2-2; TRBD1 is a possible D gene (6 bases). Germline CDR1 and CDR2: MNHNS and SASEGT. This CDR3 is built from 18 residues. Trimming removed 2 bases at V and 2 bases at J, with 18 bases between.

J is TRBJ2-7 and V is TRBV29-1; no firm D call. Germline values: CDR1 SQVTM, CDR2 ANQGSEA. The V gene lost 6 bases and the J gene lost 2 bases, with 5 bases spanning the gap. The CDR3 sequence is 10 residues long. The DNA for the CDR3 is TGCAGCGTGTACACCTACGAGCAGTACTTC. Translation gives CSVYTYEQYF.